This is a list of T cell receptor beta chains from one sample in a study of T cells in Graves' hyperthyroidism and ophthalmopathy. One entry per CDR3 protein results from TCRdb running MiXCR on the multiplex PCR reads. This sample has over 250,000 distinct CDR3 sequences; over 15% occur once, and the top ten carry over 45%. The specimen sequenced was blood. These TCRs come from a woman aged 55-69 years with Graves' ophthalmopathy. Both conserved end residues are part of each CDR3. A D gene is named only where the DNA matches it firmly. Where a row states a size, it is once, few, many or the class of an expanded clone; other rows omit it.

V	D	size	J	DNA	CDR3
TRBV4-2	-	many	TRBJ2-7	TGTGCCAGCAGAAGCGGGCAACCGGGGGCCTACGAGCAGTACTTC	CASRSGQPGAYEQYF
TRBV12-3/TRBV12-4	TRBD2	many	TRBJ2-3	TGTGCCAGCACCCCCGGGACTAGCGGGGTGGCAGATACGCAGTATTTT	CASTPGTSGVADTQYF
TRBV20-1	TRBD1	many	TRBJ1-1	TGCAGTGCTCTCCCGGGACAGGGGTGGACTGAAGCTTTCTTT	CSALPGQGWTEAFF
TRBV3-1	TRBD2	few	TRBJ2-2	TGTGCCAGCAGCCACCCCCATAGGTGGCGGGAGCCAAACACCGGGGAGCTGTTTTTT	CASSHPHRWREPNTGELFF
TRBV2	-	-	TRBJ1-5	TGTGCCAGCAGTGAACCCGCTGGGGGCGCCGGGGAGCCCCAGCATTTT	CASSEPAGGAGEPQHF
TRBV10-2	-	-	TRBJ1-1	TGCGCCAGCAGTGGCCTTCGAACGAACACTGAAGCTTTCTTT	CASSGLRTNTEAFF
TRBV7-9	-	few	TRBJ1-1	TGTGCCAGCAGCCCCCGTGGGAGGGGGAACACTGAAGCTTTCTTT	CASSPRGRGNTEAFF
TRBV4-3	-	-	TRBJ1-2	TGCGCCAGCAGCTTCAGGACTGAGTCTAACTATGGCTACACCTTC	CASSFRTESNYGYTF
TRBV27	TRBD1	-	TRBJ2-7	TGTGCCAGCAGGTTTGGTGCTGTAACATTGTGGGGACAGTGGTACGAGCAGTACTTC	CASRFGAVTLWGQWYEQYF
TRBV10-2	-	many	TRBJ1-2	TGCGCCAGTCTCCGGGACGACTATGGCTACACCTTC	CASLRDDYGYTF
TRBV28	-	many	TRBJ2-1	TGTGCCAGCAGTCCCCCGGCGGGCCTCAGACCGGGTAATGAGCAGTTCTTC	CASSPPAGLRPGNEQFF
TRBV5-1	TRBD2	-	TRBJ2-7	TGCGCCAGCAGCCTCGGACTAGCGGGGTACTACGAGCAGTGCTTC	CASSLGLAGYYEQCF
TRBV6-6	-	-	TRBJ2-7	TGTGCCAGCAGTTACTCGCCGGGGGCGGACTACGAGCAGTACTTC	CASSYSPGADYEQYF